This TCR beta chain appears in the sequencing data of a study of OX40 agonist ivuxolimab in advanced cancers. At the level of the whole study: The costimulatory receptor OX40 (CD134) was targeted by ivuxolimab, a fully human IgG2 agonistic monoclonal antibody. Intravenous ivuxolimab was administered to patients every 2 weeks at six dose levels: 0.01, 0.1, 0.3, 1.5, 3 and 10 mg/kg. Of the approximately 54 dose-escalation patients, hepatocellular carcinoma was present in 19, melanoma in around 15, renal cell carcinoma in 9 and head and neck cancer in 9. A male proportion of nearly 85% and a mean age of roughly 55 years, ranging from about 23 to 90, were recorded for the dose-escalation cohort. Prior anti-PD-1, anti-PD-L1 or anti-CTLA-4 therapy was permitted, and checkpoint inhibitors had been received by roughly 40% of dose-escalation patients. Partial responses were achieved by three dose-escalation patients, of whom one had hepatocellular carcinoma and two had cutaneous melanoma. Peripheral TCRbeta sequencing aimed to test whether ivuxolimab altered TCR sequence diversity and caused clonal T-cell expansion. The paper covers the monotherapy dose-escalation part of the phase I ivuxolimab trial, which included N ≈ 52 patients. Study-wide findings and limitations: Low levels of normalized T-cell clonal expansion were also seen in some patients who did not respond. In the 0.1-3.0 mg/kg groups, partial responders had among the lowest normalized peripheral clonal expansion, particularly in CD8+ T cells. After ivuxolimab, more expanded clones were found on average in CD8+ T cells than in CD4+ T cells. The antigen specificity of the clonally expanded peripheral T cells was not determined. Clonal expansion of both CD4+ and CD8+ blood T cells was observed from baseline to week 6 at doses 0.1 to 3.0 mg/kg.

Patients with a history of autoimmune disease or receiving systemic immunosuppression were excluded from the trial. Peripheral blood for TCR sequencing was collected from all dose cohorts at baseline, on cycle 4 day 1, and on cycle 7 day 1. The samples were drawn from a first-in-human, open-label, multicenter phase I dose-escalation trial of ivuxolimab. Adults with locally advanced or metastatic head and neck squamous cell, hepatocellular, melanoma or renal cell carcinoma were enrolled in the trial. Before TCR sequencing, CD4+ and CD8+ T cells were separately sorted from peripheral blood. A note on this clone: Its antigen is unknown. Qualities for individual bases were not recorded, and no much larger clone is one base off.

Genomic DNA was extracted from sorted cells for sequencing of the TCRbeta CDR3 region. TCRbeta CDR3 regions were sequenced using the immunoSEQ Assay. TCRdb took over this immuneACCESS table, retaining in-frame rearrangements with V and J assigned. Such tables are incomplete; in checked studies, under half of the missing clones stem from an unresolved V gene, and the remainder is unexplained. Across this sample there are 40,000 or so clones, with around 86% seen only once. The ten largest clones capture approximately 0.37% of the sample. This TCR derives from an adult with an advanced solid tumor such as melanoma, head and neck, liver or kidney cancer. The sample in question was CD4+ or CD8+ T cells sorted from blood, obtained in a trial of the OX40 agonist ivuxolimab.

Read as DNA, the sequence is TGTGCCAGCAGCTCAGGGACGGGAAACACCATATATTTT. Translated, this gives CASSSGTGNTIYF. The rearrangement joined TRBV6-1 to TRBJ1-3; the D gene is possibly TRBD1, with 5 bases matching. Based on the germline V gene, the CDR1 and CDR2 sequences are MNHNS and SASEGT. Inclusive of the bounding cysteine and phenylalanine, the CDR3 is 13 residues long. Of all the DNA, just the CDR3 is kept, 39 bases in frame from base 1. V was cut back by 6 bases and J by 4 bases, leaving a gap of 10 bases between them.